This entry lists 32 T cell receptor beta chains sequenced from one sample in a study of blood T cell repertoires in COVID-19. This table comes from immunoSEQ multiplex PCR, and its TCRdb copy is limited to in-frame clones, with some not included. The data show roughly 250,000 clones, 84% seen once. Sequences were obtained from peripheral blood. The origin of the receptors is a man in his fifties or sixties with acute or convalescent COVID-19.

CDR3 in DNA: TGTGCCAGCAGCCAAAACAGGGCTGAAGCTTTCTTT. Its translation: CASSQNRAEAFF. V usage is TRBV13 and J usage is TRBJ1-1; D possibly corresponds to TRBD1 (6 bases). CDR3 size: 12 residues. The germline V gene has CDR1 PRHDT and CDR2 FYEKMQ (reference sequence). The germline V and J ends were trimmed by 5 bases and 6 bases, with 10 bases remaining between them.

The chain couples TRBV14 to TRBJ2-3, with 8 positions matching TRBD2. The germline V gene has CDR1 SGHDN and CDR2 FVKESK. This CDR3 region has 16 residues. Trimming took 1 base from V and 2 from J; bases not matched to a gene: 5. CDR3 sequence reads: CASSQAIAGYTDTQYF. CDR3 nucleotides: TGTGCCAGCAGCCAAGCCATAGCGGGGTACACAGATACGCAGTATTTT. The variable domain in full, completed from reference TRBV14 and TRBJ2-3, reads EAGVTQFPSHSVIEKGQTVTLRCDPISGHDNLYWYRRVMGKEIKFLLHFVKESKQDESGMPNNRFLAERTGGTYSTLKVQPAELEDSGVYFCASSQAIAGYTDTQYFGPGTRLTVL.

The genes are TRBV12-3 or TRBV12-4 and TRBJ2-1; D not certain. The CDR3 spans 11 residues. Trimming took off 6 bases at V and 13 bases at J, with 13 bases between the two ends. The CDR3 sequence is CASSLGSRQFF. CDR3 bases: TGTGCCAGCAGCCTCGGGTCCCGCCAGTTCTTC.

The genes are TRBV7-3 and TRBJ1-3; tentative D call: TRBD1 (5 bases). Trimming left V 2 bases short and J 1 base short, with 6 bases between. The CDR3 is 14 amino acids. The germline V gene has CDR1 SGHTA and CDR2 FQGTGA. Here the CDR3 reads CASSLQGSGNTIYF. The CDR3 DNA is TGTGCCAGCAGCTTACAGGGATCTGGAAACACCATATATTTT.

CDR3 protein: CASSPLAGEVGELFF. The CDR3 DNA follows: TGCGCCAGCAGCCCCCTAGCGGGAGAGGTCGGGGAGCTGTTTTTT. This chain links TRBV5-1 with TRBJ2-2; 10 nucleotides line up with TRBD2. Germline assignment: CDR1 SGHRS and CDR2 YFSETQ. The CDR3 consists of 15 residues. With V trimmed by 4 bases and J by 7 bases, 7 bases remained unmatched.

The chain combines TRBV19 with TRBJ2-1, with TRBD1 identical over 8 bases. The CDR3 is 16 amino acids. Per the germline V gene, CDR1 is LNHDA and CDR2 is SQIVND (reference sequence). Trimming removed 2 bases from V and 8 bases from J; junction bases left unmatched: 11. The CDR3 loop is CASSISGQALVDEQFF. The CDR3, as DNA: TGTGCCAGTAGTATATCGGGACAGGCATTGGTAGATGAGCAGTTCTTC.

The chain combines TRBV29-1 with TRBJ1-2, with a weak D call TRBD1 (6 bases). CDR3 length: 15 amino acids. CDR1 is SQVTM and CDR2 is ANQGSEA in the germline V gene. Trimming shortened V by 4 bases and J by 1 base, and 16 bases separated the two germline ends. In DNA, the CDR3 is TGCAGCGTTGTGGGGGGGGGCCCCGATAACTATGGCTACACCTTC. Its protein product is CSVVGGGPDNYGYTF.

V usage is TRBV6-5 and J usage is TRBJ2-7; 7 bases align to TRBD2. CDR1 and CDR2 (germline): MNHEY, SVGAGI. V dropped 0 bases and J dropped 4; count of bases not matched to a gene: 3. The CDR3 loop spans 14 amino acids. In DNA, the CDR3 is TGTGCCAGCAGTTACTCGACTAGCATGTACGAGCAGTACTTC. Protein sequence: CASSYSTSMYEQYF.

This chain connects TRBV18 to TRBJ2-1, with 14 bases aligning to TRBD2. The V segment lost 2 bases and the J segment 0 bases; nucleotides outside the gene matches: 3. Germline V gene sequence: CDR1 KGHSH, CDR2 LQKENI. CDR3 length equals 18 residues. The DNA for the CDR3 is TGTGCCAGCTCACCAAAAGGGACTAGCGGGAGCTCCTACAATGAGCAGTTCTTC. Residues: CASSPKGTSGSSYNEQFF.

The chain employs TRBV19 and TRBJ1-3; 7 nucleotides line up with TRBD1. Germline V lookup: CDR1 LNHDA, CDR2 SQIVND (reference sequence). The CDR3 runs to 12 residues. The chain's CDR3 is CGAGQERNTIYF. For the CDR3, the DNA is TGTGGGGCCGGACAGGAAAGAAACACCATATATTTT. Filled out from reference TRBV19 and TRBJ1-3, the complete variable domain reads DGGITQSPKYLFRKEGQNVTLSCEQNLNHDAMYWYRQDPGQGLRLIYYSQIVNDFQKGDIAEGYSVSREKKESFPLTVTSAQKNPTAFYLCGAGQERNTIYFGEGSWLTVV.

The CDR3 loop reads CASSPGVAGTYEQYF. In DNA, the CDR3 is TGTGCCAGCAGCCCCGGGGTAGCGGGGACCTACGAGCAGTACTTC. The rearrangement joins TRBV3-1 (or the pseudogene TRBV3-2) to TRBJ2-7; TRBD2 agrees at 8 bases. V was clipped by 4 bases and J by 2 bases; unmatched bases: 7. CDR3 size: 15 residues. CDR1 is LGHDT, CDR2 YNNKEL, per germline (reference sequence).

The chain employs TRBV6-5 and TRBJ1-5; D uncertain. The CDR3 runs to 12 residues. With 2 bases removed from V and 7 bases from J, the gap between germline ends came to 6 bases. The germline V gene has CDR1 MNHEY and CDR2 SVGAGI. The CDR3 protein is CASSYPGQPQHF. DNA for the CDR3: TGTGCCAGCAGTTACCCCGGGCAGCCCCAGCATTTT.

This chain joins TRBV6-5 and TRBJ2-7; 7 nucleotides agree with TRBD2. There are 15 residues in the CDR3. The germline gives CDR1 MNHEY, CDR2 SVGAGI. V trimming: 8 bases; J trimming: 2 bases; junction bases outside the gene matches: 12. CDR3 in amino acids: CASPREGRAPYEQYF. The CDR3 DNA reads as TGTGCCAGCCCTAGGGAGGGTCGGGCCCCCTACGAGCAGTACTTC.

V gene TRBV27 combines with J gene TRBJ1-1, with 7 positions matching TRBD1. The CDR3 runs 13 residues. The V gene's germline CDR1 is MNHEY and CDR2 SMNVEV (reference sequence). Losses at the gene ends were 4 bases for V and 2 bases for J; bases not matched to a gene: 1. CDR3 DNA: TGTGCCAGCAGTTGGGACAGCAACACTGAAGCTTTCTTT. Its translation is CASSWDSNTEAFF.

The V gene is TRBV12-3 or TRBV12-4, the J gene TRBJ1-2; the D gene is possibly TRBD1 (6 bases). The V gene lost 6 bases and the J gene lost 2 bases, with 10 bases spanning the gap. This CDR3 is built from 13 residues. The CDR3 bases are TGTGCCAGCAGATTGAGGGGGAACTATGGCTACACCTTC. Its translation is CASRLRGNYGYTF.

The chain carries TRBV5-4 and TRBJ2-1; D unresolved. Germline CDR1 SGHNT, CDR2 YYREEE (reference sequence). V was cut by 1 base and J by 2 bases, with 10 bases left in between. The CDR3 totals 15 residues. Here the CDR3 DNA reads TGTGCCAGCAGCTTGAGTGGCGGAGCCTACAATGAGCAGTTCTTC. This translates into CASSLSGGAYNEQFF. Supplemented by reference TRBV5-4 and TRBJ2-1, the full variable domain reads ETGVTQSPTHLIKTRGQQVTLRCSSQSGHNTVSWYQQALGQGPQFIFQYYREEENGRGNFPPRFSGLQFPNYSSELNVNALELDDSALYLCASSLSGGAYNEQFFGPGTRLTVL.

The rearrangement uses TRBV9 and TRBJ2-1; 7 positions match TRBD1. The germline V gene encodes CDR1 SGDLS and CDR2 YYNGEE. The CDR3 consists of 15 residues. The ends lost 2 bases at V and 0 bases at J; junction bases unmatched: 2. The DNA for the CDR3 is TGTGCCAGCAGCGTCAGGGGGAGCTCCTACAATGAGCAGTTCTTC. It encodes CASSVRGSSYNEQFF.

The gene calls are TRBV29-1 and TRBJ1-5; 9 nucleotides line up with TRBD1. Germline lookup yields CDR1 SQVTM and CDR2 ANQGSEA. The trim removed 6 bases at V and 4 bases at J, leaving 7 bases unmatched. The CDR3 consists of 14 residues. The CDR3 region has the DNA TGCAGCGTCTCAACGGGGACAGGGAATCAGCCCCAGCATTTT. Protein product: CSVSTGTGNQPQHF.

This chain joins TRBV2 and TRBJ1-1; D remains ambiguous. Trimming pared 3 bases from V and 0 bases from J, leaving 8 bases between. From germline, CDR1 is SNHLY and CDR2 FYNNEI. The length of the CDR3 is 14 residues. CDR3 DNA: TGTGCCAGCAGTGAGCCGAGCATGAACACTGAAGCTTTCTTT. Protein sequence: CASSEPSMNTEAFF.

Regarding this clone: Different DNA sequences within this sample yield the same CDR3. This chain joins TRBV5-1 and TRBJ1-2, with a tentative D call TRBD1 (6 bases). CDR3 length equals 13 residues. Looked up from germline, CDR1 is SGHRS and CDR2 is YFSETQ. The germline V and J ends were trimmed by 2 bases and 2 bases, with 7 bases remaining between them. Here the CDR3 reads CASSLGQNYGYTF. For the CDR3, the DNA is TGCGCCAGCAGCTTAGGACAGAACTATGGCTACACCTTC. Together with reference TRBV5-1 and TRBJ1-2, the CDR3 gives the full variable domain: KAGVTQTPRYLIKTRGQQVTLSCSPISGHRSVSWYQQTPGQGLQFLFEYFSETQRNKGNFPGRFSGRQFSNSRSEMNVSTLELGDSALYLCASSLGQNYGYTFGSGTRLTVV.

This chain connects TRBV11-2 to TRBJ2-7; D is perhaps TRBD2 (6 bases). The CDR3 has 14 residues. Germline lookup yields CDR1 SGHAT and CDR2 FQNNGV. Trimming took off 3 bases at V and 2 bases at J, with 11 bases between the two ends. This chain's CDR3 is CASSFIAGPYEQYF. In DNA, the CDR3 is TGTGCCAGCAGCTTCATCGCGGGACCCTACGAGCAGTACTTC.

The chain couples TRBV30 to TRBJ1-5; no definite D call. Germline V gene lookup returns CDR1 GTSNPN and CDR2 SVGIG (reference sequence). This CDR3 is 13 amino acids long. Trimming left V 1 base short and J 3 bases short, with 7 bases between. The CDR3 reads CAWSGNYNQPQHF. CDR3 bases: TGTGCCTGGAGTGGTAACTACAATCAGCCCCAGCATTTT. The full variable domain, in which reference TRBV30 and TRBJ1-5 provide the parts outside the CDR3, is SQTIHQWPATLVQPVGSPLSLECTVEGTSNPNLYWYRQAAGRGLQLLFYSVGIGQISSEVPQNLSASRPQDRQFILSSKKLLLSDSGFYLCAWSGNYNQPQHFGDGTRLSIL.

This chain links TRBV18 with TRBJ2-3; 8 nucleotides agree with TRBD2. Trimming took 3 bases from V and 6 from J; bases not matched to a gene: 8. The CDR3 contains 15 residues. Per germline, CDR1 KGHSH and CDR2 LQKENI. The CDR3 loop reads CASSPGLVSMDTQYF. The CDR3 DNA reads as TGTGCCAGCTCACCGGGACTAGTGAGTATGGATACGCAGTATTTT.

The J gene is TRBJ1-2, the V gene TRBV2; no definite D call. Trimming pared 2 bases from V and 8 bases from J, leaving 15 bases between. Germline CDR1 reads SNHLY; CDR2 reads FYNNEI. CDR3 length: 14 residues. In DNA, the CDR3 is TGTGCCAGCAGTGAACTCGAGAGGTTCTCCGGCTACACCTTC. This encodes CASSELERFSGYTF. The whole variable domain, filled in from reference TRBV2 and TRBJ1-2, reads EPEVTQTPSHQVTQMGQEVILRCVPISNHLYFYWYRQILGQKVEFLVSFYNNEISEKSEIFDDQFSVERPDGSNFTLKIRSTKLEDSAMYFCASSELERFSGYTFGSGTRLTVV.

This sequence joins TRBV7-2 and TRBJ1-5, with TRBD1 matching 7 bases. The CDR3 totals 14 residues. Trimming cost V 3 bases and J 7 bases; bases outside gene matches: 6. Germline values: CDR1 SGHTA, CDR2 FQGNSA. CDR3 DNA sequence: TGTGCCAGCAGCTTGGGGACAGCGGAGCAGCCCCAGCATTTT. As protein: CASSLGTAEQPQHF.

The V gene is TRBV11-3, the J gene TRBJ2-7, with no clear D. Trimming left V 2 bases short and J 3 bases short, with 11 bases between. CDR1 is SGHNT, CDR2 YENEEA, per germline. The CDR3 has 14 residues. CDR3 sequence (DNA): TGTGCCAGCAGCTTAAGAGGAGAGGACTACGAGCAGTACTTC. Translating gives CASSLRGEDYEQYF. Complete variable domain (other parts from reference TRBV11-3 and TRBJ2-7): EAGVVQSPRYKIIEKKQPVAFWCNPISGHNTLYWYLQNLGQGPELLIRYENEEAVDDSQLPKDRFSAERLKGVDSTLKIQPAELGDSAVYLCASSLRGEDYEQYFGPGTRLTVT.

The chain joins TRBV5-1 to TRBJ2-1; possibly TRBD1 for D (6 bases). There are 14 residues in the CDR3. The germline CDR1 and CDR2 sequences are SGHRS and YFSETQ. Trimming stripped 2 bases from V and 5 bases from J, with 11 bases between. CDR3 nucleotide sequence: TGCGCCAGCAGCTTTCGACAGGTAAACAATGAGCAGTTCTTC. Translating it yields CASSFRQVNNEQFF.

The chain joins TRBV9 to TRBJ2-2; 10 bases align to TRBD2. Germline assignment: CDR1 SGDLS and CDR2 YYNGEE. The CDR3 covers 17 residues. J was trimmed by 7 bases and V by 4 bases; bases with no gene match: 13. CDR3 in DNA: TGTGCCAGCAGCTTCTCTAGCGGGGGCAGCCGGGTCGGGGAGCTGTTTTTT. Translated: CASSFSSGGSRVGELFF.

The chain is built from TRBV6-1 and TRBJ1-3, with D maybe TRBD1 (6 bases). The germline CDR1 and CDR2 sequences are MNHNS and SASEGT. The CDR3 extends over 17 amino acids. Between the trimmed V and J ends, which lost 4 bases and 2 bases, there was a span of 18 bases. CDR3 nucleotide sequence: TGTGCCAGCAGTGCAATTAGACAGGCTCGCGCTGGAAACACCATATATTTT. Translation gives CASSAIRQARAGNTIYF.

The chain joins TRBV11-2 to TRBJ2-7; D could derive from TRBD1 or TRBD2 (5 bases each). CDR1 is SGHAT and CDR2 is FQNNGV in the germline V gene. Trimming stripped 5 bases from V and 3 bases from J, with 14 bases between. The CDR3 has 14 residues. CDR3 DNA: TGTGCCAGCAGCGTAGGAGGCAGGGACTACGAGCAGTACTTC. It translates to CASSVGGRDYEQYF. Full variable domain (remainder filled in from reference TRBV11-2 and TRBJ2-7): EAGVAQSPRYKIIEKRQSVAFWCNPISGHATLYWYQQILGQGPKLLIQFQNNGVVDDSQLPKDRFSAERLKGVDSTLKIQPAKLEDSAVYLCASSVGGRDYEQYFGPGTRLTVT.

The V gene is TRBV4-1, the J gene TRBJ2-7; 9 bases map to TRBD1. The V gene end was trimmed by 5 bases and the J gene end by 3 bases; junction bases not matched to a gene: 5. CDR1 and CDR2 (germline): MGHRA, YSYEKL. CDR3 length: 14 residues. The CDR3 DNA reads as TGCGCCAGCAGCGTTCGGACAGGGGTCTACGAGCAGTACTTC. Translated, it gives CASSVRTGVYEQYF.

The chain carries TRBV9 and TRBJ1-6; 7 bases line up with TRBD1. The V segment lost 0 bases and the J segment 7 bases; nucleotides outside the gene matches: 1. Germline CDR1 SGDLS, CDR2 YYNGEE. This CDR3 is built from 14 residues. Written as DNA, the CDR3 is TGTGCCAGCAGCGTAGAACAGGGGAATTCACCCCTCCACTTT. The encoded protein is CASSVEQGNSPLHF.